The clone carrying this T cell receptor beta chain has only a few counts. This specimen belongs to a study of blood T cells in healthy people across ages. Turning to the study itself: The template switching approach captured approximately one barcoded beta molecule for every two T cells.

A sample-barcoded 5' primer and a J-beta primer mix were used in a second PCR of roughly 7 to 11 cycles. TCRdb analysed the 5' RACE reads with MiXCR anew, one entry per CDR3 protein. The data hold 850,000 to 1,300,000 distinct CDR3 sequences, with less than 50% observed a single time. The sequenced sample was blood. The TCR comes from a woman aged 55-75 years in good health.

The CDR3 loop is CSASRIAAAYEQYF. The CDR3 DNA is TGCAGTGCGTCAAGAATAGCGGCCGCCTACGAGCAGTACTTC. The chain is built from TRBV20-1 and TRBJ2-7; a possible D gene is TRBD2 (6 bases). CDR1 DFQATT and CDR2 SNEGSKA come from the germline V gene (reference sequence). CDR3 length equals 14 residues. Trimming stripped 6 bases from V and 2 bases from J, with 17 bases between.